The present T cell receptor (beta chain) was sequenced within a study of response to subunit inactivated influenza vaccine. V was pared by 5 bases and J by 4 bases, with 9 bases of the junction left unmatched. Germline V gene sequence: CDR1 SGHTA, CDR2 FQGNSA. The CDR3 is 15 amino acids. Study-level results: It was the authors' suggestion that each seasonal influenza vaccination recruits few new T cells.

Concerning this clonotype: Antigen unknown.

MiXCR was run by TCRdb on the RT-PCR reads, yielding one entry per CDR3 protein. The sample has hundreds of thousands of distinct CDR3 sequences; approximately 7.1% are singletons. J is TRBJ1-2 and V is TRBV7-2; TRBD1 aligns across 8 bases. Here the sequenced sample was PBMCs from blood, taken around 2 years after vaccination. This clonotype was obtained from a man between 50 and 70 years old who received an inactivated influenza vaccine. CDR3 nucleotides: TGTGCCAGCAGCCGCACGGGACAGGAAACCTATGGCTACACCTTC. Its translation: CASSRTGQETYGYTF.